The 22 T cell receptor beta chains given below trace back to one sample, sequenced in a study of cytomegalovirus exposure and HLA in healthy donors. A multiplex PCR was run with 60 Vbeta primers and 13 Jbeta primers. Libraries were prepared by immunoSEQ multiplex PCR; TCRdb keeps only in-frame clonotypes and omits some of them. The table records over 90,000 clones, 65% to 80% of them present only once. Sequencing was carried out using PBMCs. Receptors originate from a woman between 65 and 79 years old in good health and CMV-seropositive.

The chain's CDR3 is CASSQTGPNQPQHF. The CDR3 region has the DNA TGTGCCAGCAGCCAAACAGGGCCCAATCAGCCCCAGCATTTT. The chain couples TRBV7-2 to TRBJ1-5, with a weak D call TRBD1 (6 bases). CDR3 length: 14 residues. CDR1 and CDR2 from the germline V gene are SGHTA and FQGNSA. V lost 5 bases and J 3 bases, leaving 11 bases between the germline ends.

This clone turned up a few times. This CDR3 reads CASSLRRDTEAFF. The CDR3, as DNA: TGTGCCAGCAGTTTAAGGCGGGACACTGAAGCTTTCTTT. The rearrangement joins TRBV5-5 to TRBJ1-1, with D uncertain. V lost 5 bases, J lost 3 bases, and 11 bases lay in between. Germline values: CDR1 SGHKS, CDR2 YYEKEE (reference sequence). The CDR3 runs 13 residues.

This clone is termed medium-sized. The chain employs TRBV4-1 and TRBJ2-7; 10 bases line up with TRBD2. This CDR3 contains 18 residues. With V trimmed by 4 bases and J by 2 bases, 14 bases remained unmatched. Germline V gene sequence: CDR1 MGHRA, CDR2 YSYEKL. The CDR3 region is CASSLTPSGGERTYEQYF. CDR3 nucleotide sequence: TGCGCCAGCAGCCTCACCCCCAGCGGGGGGGAGCGAACCTACGAGCAGTACTTC.

To note about this clone: Other DNA sequences within the sample encode an identical CDR3. Here the CDR3 reads CASRTGVQPQHF. CDR3 coding DNA: TGTGCCAGCAGGACAGGGGTTCAGCCCCAGCATTTT. V gene TRBV6-5 combines with J gene TRBJ1-5; TRBD1 matches at 8 bases. Germline-derived CDR1 and CDR2 are MNHEY and SVGAGI. The CDR3 consists of 12 residues. The junction had 1 base not matched to a gene; V was cut back by 6 bases and J by 6 bases.

This chain joins TRBV6-1 and TRBJ1-1, with a tentative D call TRBD1 (5 bases). V was shortened by 8 bases and J by 8 bases, with 12 bases between the two germline ends. The CDR3 has 11 residues. CDR1 and CDR2 (germline): MNHNS, SASEGT. The CDR3 region is CASLRVREAFF. As DNA, the CDR3 is TGTGCCAGCCTCAGGGTGCGCGAAGCTTTCTTT.

The rearrangement joins TRBV10-3 to TRBJ2-5; 9 bases map to TRBD1. The germline V gene encodes CDR1 ENHRY and CDR2 SYGVKD. This CDR3 region has 16 residues. V was pared by 4 bases and J by 1 base, with 7 bases of the junction left unmatched. The CDR3 here is CAISVVRTGAQETQYF. The CDR3 coding sequence is TGTGCCATCAGTGTTGTTAGGACAGGGGCCCAAGAGACCCAGTACTTC.

This clone was observed a few times. The chain's CDR3 is CASSAGDLSGNTIYF. DNA of the CDR3: TGTGCCAGCAGCGCAGGGGACCTCTCTGGAAACACCATATATTTT. The V gene is TRBV9, the J gene TRBJ1-3; maybe TRBD1 (6 bases). The V end lost 3 bases, the J end lost 0 bases, and 10 bases lay between the germline ends. Germline V gives CDR1 SGDLS, CDR2 YYNGEE. The CDR3 contains 15 residues.

V is TRBV6-1 and J is TRBJ1-1; D is unclear. With 7 bases removed from V and 0 bases from J, the gap between germline ends came to 12 bases. CDR1 and CDR2 from the germline V gene are MNHNS and SASEGT. This CDR3 is 14 amino acids long. CDR3: CASNHGSLNTEAFF. Here the CDR3 DNA reads TGTGCCAGCAACCACGGGAGTTTGAACACTGAAGCTTTCTTT.

The chain couples TRBV5-1 to TRBJ2-3, with TRBD1 matching 8 bases. From germline, CDR1 is SGHRS and CDR2 YFSETQ. The CDR3 contains 16 residues. After removal of 5 bases from V and 2 bases from J, the junction contained 10 bases not matched to a gene. The CDR3 coding sequence is TGCGCCAGCAGTCCCTTACAGGGGGAATTCACAGATACGCAGTATTTT. Amino acid sequence: CASSPLQGEFTDTQYF.

This clone occurred once. This chain uses TRBV15 with TRBJ2-5; 13 bases agree with TRBD2. CDR1 is LNHNV, CDR2 YYDKDF, per germline (reference sequence). With 0 bases clipped from V and 4 bases from J, the junction kept 8 bases outside the gene matches. The CDR3 length is 18 residues. The CDR3: CATSRESVLAGGPETQYF. As DNA, the CDR3 is TGTGCCACCAGCAGAGAAAGCGTACTAGCGGGGGGGCCAGAGACCCAGTACTTC.

The gene calls are TRBV19 and TRBJ1-5, with 7 bases that match TRBD1. Losses at the gene ends were 5 bases for V and 11 bases for J; bases not matched to a gene: 6. The CDR3 has 12 amino acids. Germline CDR1 reads LNHDA; CDR2 reads SQIVND (reference sequence). CDR3 nucleotide sequence: TGTGCCAGTAGTCTGGGACAGCAGGCCCAGCATTTT. Its translation is CASSLGQQAQHF.

This rearrangement joins TRBV18 to TRBJ2-4; weak D call: TRBD2 (6 bases). Germline V gene sequence: CDR1 KGHSH, CDR2 LQKENI. The ends were cut back, 0 bases at V and 0 bases at J, with 6 bases in the middle. The CDR3 contains 15 residues. The CDR3 DNA reads as TGTGCCAGCTCACCACCGGGACTAGCCAAAAACATTCAGTACTTC. Translation gives CASSPPGLAKNIQYF.

This clone appeared once. The J gene is TRBJ2-7, the V gene TRBV19; tentatively, D is TRBD2 (7 bases). This CDR3 is built from 16 residues. Trimming took 3 bases from V and 0 from J, leaving 15 bases between them. The germline V gene has CDR1 LNHDA and CDR2 SQIVND (reference sequence). This CDR3 reads CASSIRGGLSSYEQYF. The CDR3 DNA reads TGTGCCAGTAGTATTAGGGGGGGCCTTAGCTCCTACGAGCAGTACTTC.

The chain joins TRBV19 to TRBJ2-1; D is possibly TRBD1 (5 bases). Germline CDR1 reads LNHDA; CDR2 reads SQIVND (reference sequence). This CDR3 contains 14 residues. Trimming pared 6 bases from V and 4 bases from J, leaving 13 bases between. CDR3 region: CASRTPAGYNEQFF. DNA for the CDR3: TGTGCCAGTAGAACCCCGGCAGGGTACAATGAGCAGTTCTTC.

This sequence joins TRBV11-2 and TRBJ2-5; TRBD1 aligns across 7 bases. With 1 base clipped from V and 4 bases from J, the junction kept 6 bases outside the gene matches. The CDR3 sequence is 15 residues long. Germline CDR1 SGHAT, CDR2 FQNNGV. The CDR3 loop reads CASSLVTGWGETQYF. The CDR3 DNA is TGTGCCAGCAGCTTAGTGACAGGGTGGGGAGAGACCCAGTACTTC.

The J gene is TRBJ1-1, the V gene TRBV29-1; no firm D call. V was clipped by 6 bases and J by 1 base, with 6 bases between them. Germline CDR1 SQVTM, CDR2 ANQGSEA. The CDR3 runs 11 residues. In DNA, the CDR3 is TGCAGCGTGGTCAGGAACACTGAAGCTTTCTTT. It specifies CSVVRNTEAFF.

This clone was picked up one time. The chain combines TRBV28 with TRBJ1-5, with D possibly being TRBD1 (6 bases). Trimming removed 10 bases from V and 9 bases from J, with 22 bases in between. There are 14 residues in the CDR3. Germline V lookup: CDR1 MDHEN, CDR2 SYDVKM. The CDR3 DNA reads TGTGCCACAAAGAGGACAGCCGGGCAGGGGCCCCAGCATTTT. Translated, it gives CATKRTAGQGPQHF.

The chain combines TRBV28 with TRBJ2-7, with D perhaps matching TRBD2 (6 bases). This CDR3 has 16 amino acids. Looked up from germline, CDR1 is MDHEN and CDR2 is SYDVKM. The V end was cut by 7 bases, the J end by 0 bases, with 19 bases between. CDR3 DNA: TGTGCCAGCAAAAACCTGTTAGCGGCCGGCTCCTACGAGCAGTACTTC. Its protein is CASKNLLAAGSYEQYF.

The chain is built from TRBV5-6 and TRBJ2-1; 8 bases map to TRBD2. V lost 1 base and J lost 1; bases outside the gene matches: 1. CDR3 size: 15 residues. Germline CDR1 reads SGHDT; CDR2 reads YYEEEE. CDR3 sequence (DNA): TGTGCCAGCAGCTTGACGGGAGGGTCCTACAATGAGCAGTTCTTC. Translation: CASSLTGGSYNEQFF.

In this sample, this clone turned up once. The rearrangement links TRBV5-4 to TRBJ2-5; 7 bases map to TRBD1. CDR1 and CDR2 (germline): SGHNT, YYREEE (reference sequence). With 0 bases clipped from V and 4 bases from J, the junction kept 6 bases outside the gene matches. There are 15 residues in the CDR3. The chain's CDR3 is CASSLDPGQLETQYF. In DNA form, the CDR3 reads TGTGCCAGCAGCTTGGACCCGGGACAGCTAGAGACCCAGTACTTC.

This chain uses TRBV4-1 with TRBJ1-2, with 9 bases aligning to TRBD1. The germline V gene has CDR1 MGHRA and CDR2 YSYEKL. This CDR3 has 16 amino acids. Trimming cost V 1 base and J 4 bases; bases outside gene matches: 7. DNA for the CDR3: TGCGCCAGCAGCCAAGGGACAGGGGAGGTCGGCTATGGCTACACCTTC. Translated, it gives CASSQGTGEVGYGYTF.

The chain recombines TRBV5-5 with TRBJ2-7; 11 nucleotides align to TRBD1. Per the germline V gene, CDR1 is SGHKS and CDR2 is YYEKEE (reference sequence). After removal of 4 bases from V and 9 bases from J, the junction contained 12 bases not matched to a gene. The CDR3 runs to 15 residues. DNA of the CDR3: TGTGCCAGCAGCCCGAGGCGGACAGGGGGCGTCTGGCAGTACTTC. It is translated as CASSPRRTGGVWQYF.